This TCR beta chain was identified in a study of human T cells and chemical hapten exposure. Time point noted: patch test 3, about 24 weeks after DPC sensitization. Treatment reported: therapeutic diphenylcyclopropenone sensitization with weekly scalp DPC. Total RNA came from unfractionated whole blood. TCRdb used MiXCR to reprocess the RACE reads, holding one entry per CDR3 protein. The table has tens of thousands of distinct CDR3 sequences, 9% to 9.5% seen once. Study conclusions and caveats: Donor immune responses may differ from healthy people's, since all donors had alopecia. Relative to controls, expanded TCRs formed significantly more large CDR3 similarity clusters.

There are a few counts of this clonotype. Antigen unknown. The CDR3 loop spans 14 amino acids. V was shortened by 6 bases and J by 3 bases, with 13 bases between the two germline ends. In germline, CDR1 is MDHEN, CDR2 SYDVKM. This TCR derives from a man in his forties or fifties with alopecia areata. Some clones in this sample may be carry-over from other donors' samples. The rearrangement links TRBV28 to TRBJ2-3; either TRBD1 or TRBD2 may supply D (5 bases each). Source: whole blood, taken in connection with sensitization to the hapten diphenylcyclopropenone (DPC). CDR3 coding DNA: TGTGCCAGCAGGCAGGGCGTAGCGACAGATACGCAGTATTTT. Amino acids: CASRQGVATDTQYF.